The 9 T cell receptor beta chains given below trace back to one sample, sequenced in a study of immune evolution from preneoplasia to lung adenocarcinoma. Assay used: immunoSEQ multiplex PCR; TCRdb lists only in-frame clones, some missing. The data contain some 8,200 clones, around 83% of them seen just once; the ten biggest clones take up about 2.1%. Material for sequencing was FFPE invasive lung adenocarcinoma tissue. These receptors came from a person aged 45-69 years with lung adenocarcinoma.

The CDR3: CASSEAGDYNEQFF. Here the CDR3 DNA reads TGTGCCAGCAGTGAAGCAGGAGATTACAATGAGCAGTTCTTC. This rearrangement joins TRBV6-1 to TRBJ2-1; D unresolved. CDR1 and CDR2 from the germline V gene are MNHNS and SASEGT. The CDR3 consists of 14 residues. The V end lost 0 bases, the J end lost 4 bases, and 7 bases lay between the germline ends.

This rearrangement joins TRBV29-1 to TRBJ2-5, with D perhaps TRBD1 (6 bases). CDR3 size: 14 residues. Trimming took 4 bases from V and 5 from J, leaving 17 bases between them. The germline CDR1 and CDR2 sequences are SQVTM and ANQGSEA. The CDR3 here is CSVAPETQGETQYF. For the CDR3, the DNA is TGCAGCGTTGCACCCGAAACCCAGGGGGAGACCCAGTACTTC.

In its sample, this clone was seen once. CDR3 sequence (DNA): TGCAGCGCTATAAAAGCGACAGGGAGGATGTCCTACAATGAGCAGTTCTTC. It codes for CSAIKATGRMSYNEQFF. V usage is TRBV29-1 and J usage is TRBJ2-1; possibly TRBD1 for D (7 bases). Trimming removed 7 bases from V and 1 base from J, with 23 bases in between. The CDR3 runs to 17 residues. The germline CDR1 and CDR2 sequences are SQVTM and ANQGSEA.

The rearrangement joins TRBV14 to TRBJ2-7, with D perhaps TRBD2 (5 bases). V lost 4 bases, J lost 1 base, and 11 bases lay in between. CDR1 is SGHDN and CDR2 is FVKESK in the germline V gene. The CDR3 is 14 residues long. The CDR3 loop reads CASSPNSGSYEQYF. DNA for the CDR3: TGTGCCAGCAGCCCAAACTCGGGGTCCTACGAGCAGTACTTC.

The rearrangement joins TRBV7-3 to TRBJ2-5, with TRBD2 matching 7 bases. The trim removed 4 bases at V and 4 bases at J, leaving 6 bases unmatched. From germline, CDR1 is SGHTA and CDR2 FQGTGA. This CDR3 region has 14 residues. This CDR3 reads CASSWGGTGETQYF. DNA of the CDR3: TGTGCCAGCAGCTGGGGAGGGACGGGAGAGACCCAGTACTTC.

This chain links TRBV9 with TRBJ2-2; unclear D gene. The CDR3 runs to 12 residues. Germline V CDR1 and CDR2: SGDLS, YYNGEE. Trimming took off 4 bases at V and 3 bases at J, with 4 bases between the two ends. CDR3 nucleotides: TGTGCCAGCAGCCCCCACACCGGGGAGCTGTTTTTT. Translation: CASSPHTGELFF.

CDR3 bases: TGTGCCTCGGACAGGGGGGGGCTAGCGGGAGTCTACGAGCAGTACTTC. Translating gives CASDRGGLAGVYEQYF. The rearrangement joins TRBV28 to TRBJ2-7, with D perhaps given as TRBD1 or TRBD2 (10 bases each). Trimming took 11 bases from V and 3 from J, leaving 26 bases between them. CDR3 size: 16 residues. In germline, CDR1 is MDHEN, CDR2 SYDVKM. Combining the CDR3 with reference TRBV28 and TRBJ2-7 gives the whole variable domain DVKVTQSSRYLVKRTGEKVFLECVQDMDHENMFWYRQDPGLGLRLIYFSYDVKMKEKGDIPEGYSVSREKKERFSLILESASTNQTSMYLCASDRGGLAGVYEQYFGPGTRLTVT.

This sequence joins TRBV28 and TRBJ2-5, with D unresolved. This CDR3 has 12 residues. Per germline, CDR1 MDHEN and CDR2 SYDVKM. Trimming left V 7 bases short and J 2 bases short, with 8 bases between. CDR3 sequence reads: CASMSLQETQYF. The CDR3 bases are TGTGCCAGCATGTCCCTTCAAGAGACCCAGTACTTC. The full variable domain, completed using reference TRBV28 and TRBJ2-5, is DVKVTQSSRYLVKRTGEKVFLECVQDMDHENMFWYRQDPGLGLRLIYFSYDVKMKEKGDIPEGYSVSREKKERFSLILESASTNQTSMYLCASMSLQETQYFGPGTRLLVL.

This chain connects TRBV11-2 to TRBJ2-1, with TRBD2 matching 8 bases. CDR1 is SGHAT, CDR2 FQNNGV, per germline. This CDR3 spans 16 amino acids. V gave up 0 bases and J gave up 6 bases; unmatched junction bases: 7. The CDR3 DNA reads TGTGCCAGCAGCTTAGATGGTAGGACTAGCAGCAATGAGCAGTTCTTC. Its protein product is CASSLDGRTSSNEQFF.